The clone carrying this T cell receptor (beta chain) was seen more than once but under ten times. These data originate in a study of CD8+ T cells in alopecia areata. The wider study: Affected scalp percentage gauged treated patients' severity.

Treatment here: oral pan-JAK inhibitor, 5-10 mg twice daily. V lost 5 bases, J lost 5 bases, and 5 bases stayed unmatched. The CDR3 loop spans 14 amino acids. The germline V gene encodes CDR1 MNHEY and CDR2 SMNVEV (reference sequence). RNA was isolated and reverse transcribed to cDNA, the sequencing template. The protocol was immunoSEQ multiplex PCR, while the TCRdb copy is restricted to in-frame clones and leaves out a portion. The data contain 150,000 to 200,000 clones, approximately 50% of them singletons. The receptor comes from a human donor with alopecia areata. The gene calls are TRBV27 and TRBJ1-4; 7 bases fit TRBD1. The sequences come from CD8+ T cells sorted from blood, collected around week 53, from a patient treated with tofacitinib. The CDR3: CASSTYRGNEKLFF. As DNA, the CDR3 is TGTGCCAGCAGTACCTACAGGGGAAATGAAAAACTGTTTTTT.